Below, 6 T cell receptor beta chains from the same sample are listed, as sequenced in a study of identifying expanded T cells in peripheral blood. Clones were read by immunoSEQ multiplex PCR, and TCRdb kept only the in-frame ones, dropping some. The sample consists of around 60,000 clones, about 83% of them appearing once. The sequencing input was blood. The source is a person between 18 and 75 years old in good health.

The CDR3 nucleotides are TGCGCCAGCAGCTGGCGGGGGGCCGGGGAGCTGTTTTTT. Protein: CASSWRGAGELFF. The chain carries TRBV5-1 and TRBJ2-2; the match to TRBD2 covers 8 bases. The CDR3 is made up of 13 amino acids. J gave up 6 bases and V 3 bases, and 1 base lay outside the gene matches. Germline V CDR1 and CDR2: SGHRS, YFSETQ.

This chain connects TRBV5-4 to TRBJ2-3; 8 nucleotides match TRBD2. The CDR3 is made up of 16 amino acids. Trimming took 3 bases from V and 0 from J; bases not matched to a gene: 6. Germline assignment: CDR1 SGHNT and CDR2 YYREEE (reference sequence). Written as DNA, the CDR3 is TGTGCCAGCAGCTCGGGTAGCGGGGTAAGCACAGATACGCAGTATTTT. Its protein is CASSSGSGVSTDTQYF. Looking up the rest from reference TRBV5-4 and TRBJ2-3 gives the full variable domain: ETGVTQSPTHLIKTRGQQVTLRCSSQSGHNTVSWYQQALGQGPQFIFQYYREEENGRGNFPPRFSGLQFPNYSSELNVNALELDDSALYLCASSSGSGVSTDTQYFGPGTRLTVL.

The V call is TRBV14, the J call TRBJ2-5; D is uncertain. This CDR3 is built from 12 residues. The V gene lost 1 base and the J gene lost 5 bases, with 5 bases spanning the gap. In germline, CDR1 is SGHDN, CDR2 FVKESK. The DNA of the CDR3 is TGTGCCAGCAGCCAAGTGGGGGAGACCCAGTACTTC. It specifies CASSQVGETQYF.

The chain employs TRBV29-1 and TRBJ1-1; possibly TRBD1 for D (5 bases). The V and J ends lost 1 base and 4 bases respectively, with 7 bases between them. In germline, CDR1 is SQVTM, CDR2 ANQGSEA. The CDR3 spans 12 residues. CDR3 DNA: TGCAGCGTTGAAGGGGGCGGCACTGAAGCTTTCTTT. It encodes CSVEGGGTEAFF.

This clone is judged medium-sized (0.01 to 0.1%). This chain connects TRBV2 to TRBJ2-5; D remains unclear. This CDR3 has 11 residues. Trimming left V 8 bases short and J 6 bases short, with 10 bases between. Germline V gene sequence: CDR1 SNHLY, CDR2 FYNNEI. The CDR3 region is CASAGWQTQYF. CDR3 nucleotides: TGTGCCAGCGCAGGTTGGCAGACCCAGTACTTC.

V gene TRBV11-2 combines with J gene TRBJ2-1; 13 nucleotides line up with TRBD2. CDR1 and CDR2 (germline): SGHAT, FQNNGV. The trim removed 5 bases at V and 5 bases at J, leaving 9 bases unmatched. CDR3 size: 17 residues. The CDR3 region has the DNA TGTGCCAGCAGCCCTAGGGCGGGACTAGCGGGAAACAATGAGCAGTTCTTC. It codes for CASSPRAGLAGNNEQFF.